The next 5 T cell receptor beta chains were all read from a single sample in a study of T cells in localized non-small cell lung cancer. Libraries were prepared by immunoSEQ multiplex PCR; TCRdb keeps only in-frame clonotypes and omits some of them. The top ten clones hold nearly 35% of a sample with about 17,000 clones, around 83% of them seen once. The sample here was peripheral blood, taken before any cancer treatment. These receptors were taken from a male donor aged 60 or over with stage III lung adenocarcinoma.

The chain is built from TRBV11-2 and TRBJ2-5, with a tentative D call TRBD2 (6 bases). The germline CDR1 and CDR2 sequences are SGHAT and FQNNGV. V was shortened by 4 bases and J by 5 bases, with 17 bases between the two germline ends. The CDR3 has 15 amino acids. CDR3 DNA: TGTGCCAGCAGCTCGGGAACATCACTAGCCGAGACCCAGTACTTC. Translated, it gives CASSSGTSLAETQYF.

This clone has a single count. The chain recombines TRBV5-1 with TRBJ2-7; D might be TRBD1 (7 bases). Trimming stripped 4 bases from V and 4 bases from J, with 15 bases between. This CDR3 comprises 14 residues. Looked up from germline, CDR1 is SGHRS and CDR2 is YFSETQ. The CDR3 loop reads CASSVQGEEYEQYF. CDR3 nucleotide sequence: TGCGCCAGCAGCGTCCAGGGGGAGGAGTACGAGCAGTACTTC. The full variable domain, rest sourced from reference TRBV5-1 and TRBJ2-7, is KAGVTQTPRYLIKTRGQQVTLSCSPISGHRSVSWYQQTPGQGLQFLFEYFSETQRNKGNFPGRFSGRQFSNSRSEMNVSTLELGDSALYLCASSVQGEEYEQYFGPGTRLTVT.

The chain has TRBV30 and TRBJ1-6, with a weak D call TRBD1 (6 bases). Germline assignment: CDR1 GTSNPN and CDR2 SVGIG (reference sequence). V gave up 5 bases and J gave up 0 bases, with 8 bases separating them. This CDR3 is 14 amino acids long. Written as DNA, the CDR3 is TGTGCCTGGGGACAGAGCTCCTATAATTCACCCCTCCACTTT. Translation gives CAWGQSSYNSPLHF. Looking up the rest from reference TRBV30 and TRBJ1-6 gives the full variable domain: SQTIHQWPATLVQPVGSPLSLECTVEGTSNPNLYWYRQAAGRGLQLLFYSVGIGQISSEVPQNLSASRPQDRQFILSSKKLLLSDSGFYLCAWGQSSYNSPLHFGNGTRLTVT.

The V call is TRBV5-1, the J call TRBJ2-3, with TRBD1 matching over 10 bases. Germline CDR1 reads SGHRS; CDR2 reads YFSETQ. The V segment lost 0 bases and the J segment 2 bases; nucleotides outside the gene matches: 3. This CDR3 region has 16 residues. For the CDR3, the DNA is TGCGCCAGCAGCTTGGAGGGACAGGGGTCCACAGATACGCAGTATTTT. Its protein is CASSLEGQGSTDTQYF.

This clone has just a few counts. The chain carries TRBV11-2 and TRBJ2-1; 16 bases match TRBD2. This CDR3 region has 17 residues. The trim removed 4 bases at V and 7 bases at J, leaving 7 bases unmatched. CDR1 SGHAT and CDR2 FQNNGV come from the germline V gene. The CDR3 DNA reads as TGTGCCAGCAGCTCGGCCGGGACTAGCGGGGGGGGGAATGAGCAGTTCTTC. Amino acids: CASSSAGTSGGGNEQFF.